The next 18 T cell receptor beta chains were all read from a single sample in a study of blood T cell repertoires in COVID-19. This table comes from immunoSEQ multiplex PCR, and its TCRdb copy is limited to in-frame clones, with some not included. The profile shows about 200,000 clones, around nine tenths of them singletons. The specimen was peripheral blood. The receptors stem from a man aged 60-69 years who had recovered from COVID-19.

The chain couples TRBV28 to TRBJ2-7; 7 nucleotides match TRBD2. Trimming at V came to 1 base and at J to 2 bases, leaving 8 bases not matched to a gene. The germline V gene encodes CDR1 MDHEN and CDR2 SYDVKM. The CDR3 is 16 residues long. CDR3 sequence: CASSLYGGSTTYEQYF. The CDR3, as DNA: TGTGCCAGCAGTTTATATGGCGGGAGTACCACCTACGAGCAGTACTTC.

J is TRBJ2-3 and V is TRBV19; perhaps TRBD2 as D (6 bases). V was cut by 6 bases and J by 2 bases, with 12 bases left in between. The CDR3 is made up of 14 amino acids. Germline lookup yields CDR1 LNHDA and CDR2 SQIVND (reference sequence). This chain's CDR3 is CASREWGDTDTQYF. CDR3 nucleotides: TGTGCCAGTAGAGAATGGGGGGACACAGATACGCAGTATTTT.

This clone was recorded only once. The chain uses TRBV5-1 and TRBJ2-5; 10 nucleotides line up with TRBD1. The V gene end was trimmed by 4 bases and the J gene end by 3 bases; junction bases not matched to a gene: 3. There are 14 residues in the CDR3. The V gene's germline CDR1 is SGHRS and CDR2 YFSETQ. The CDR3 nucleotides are TGCGCCAGCAGCCCCGGGACAGGGGAAGAGACCCAGTACTTC. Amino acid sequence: CASSPGTGEETQYF.

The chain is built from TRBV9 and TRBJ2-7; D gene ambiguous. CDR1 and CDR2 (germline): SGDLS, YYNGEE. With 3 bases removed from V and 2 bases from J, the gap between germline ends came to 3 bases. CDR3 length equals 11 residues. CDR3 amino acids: CASSAAYEQYF. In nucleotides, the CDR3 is TGTGCCAGCAGCGCCGCCTACGAGCAGTACTTC.

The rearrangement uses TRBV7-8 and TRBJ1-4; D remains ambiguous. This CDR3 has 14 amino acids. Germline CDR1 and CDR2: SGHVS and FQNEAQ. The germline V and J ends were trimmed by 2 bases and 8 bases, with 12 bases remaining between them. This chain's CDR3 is CASSLHRLEEKLFF. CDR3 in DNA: TGTGCCAGCAGCTTACACCGCCTTGAGGAAAAACTGTTTTTT.

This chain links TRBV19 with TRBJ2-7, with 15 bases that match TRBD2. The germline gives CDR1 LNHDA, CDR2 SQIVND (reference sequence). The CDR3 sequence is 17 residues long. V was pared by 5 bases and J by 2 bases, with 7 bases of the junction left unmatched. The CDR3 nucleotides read TGTGCCAGTAGTCCTTGGACTAGCGGGGGGGCACCCTACGAGCAGTACTTC. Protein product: CASSPWTSGGAPYEQYF.

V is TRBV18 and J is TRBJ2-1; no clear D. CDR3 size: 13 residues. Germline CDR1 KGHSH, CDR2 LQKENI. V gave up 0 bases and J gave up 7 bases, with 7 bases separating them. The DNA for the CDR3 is TGTGCCAGCTCACCACCGTCACAGAATGAGCAGTTCTTC. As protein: CASSPPSQNEQFF.

The CDR3 coding sequence is TGTGCCAGCTCAAAGGAGACAGGGAAATACAATGAGCAGTTCTTC. It encodes CASSKETGKYNEQFF. The J gene is TRBJ2-1, the V gene TRBV18; TRBD1 matches at 7 bases. V shed 5 bases, J shed 4 bases, and the junction held 8 bases outside the gene matches. Germline assignment: CDR1 KGHSH and CDR2 LQKENI. The CDR3 consists of 15 residues.

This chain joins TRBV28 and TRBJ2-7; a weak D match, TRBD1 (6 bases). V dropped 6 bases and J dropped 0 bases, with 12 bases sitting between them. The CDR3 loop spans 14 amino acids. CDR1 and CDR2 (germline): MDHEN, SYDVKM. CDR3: CASREGVVSYEQYF. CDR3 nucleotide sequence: TGTGCCAGCAGAGAGGGGGTCGTCTCCTACGAGCAGTACTTC.

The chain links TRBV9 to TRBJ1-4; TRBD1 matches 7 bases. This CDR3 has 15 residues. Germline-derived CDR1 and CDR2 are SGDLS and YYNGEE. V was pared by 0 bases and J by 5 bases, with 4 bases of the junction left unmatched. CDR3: CASSVGGTENEKLFF. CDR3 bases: TGTGCCAGCAGCGTAGGGGGGACAGAGAATGAAAAACTGTTTTTT.

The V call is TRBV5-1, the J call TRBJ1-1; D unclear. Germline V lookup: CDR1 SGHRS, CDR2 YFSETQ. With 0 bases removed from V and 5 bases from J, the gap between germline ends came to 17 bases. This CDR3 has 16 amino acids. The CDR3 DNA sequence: TGCGCCAGCAGCTTGGCAACCTCCCGGTTGGTTACTGAAGCTTTCTTT. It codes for CASSLATSRLVTEAFF.

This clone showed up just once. CDR3 sequence: CASSPWVTGSGYTF. The CDR3 DNA reads as TGTGCCAGCAGCCCATGGGTTACAGGGTCTGGCTACACCTTC. This rearrangement joins TRBV7-2 to TRBJ1-2; possibly TRBD1 for D (6 bases). Per the germline V gene, CDR1 is SGHTA and CDR2 is FQGNSA. Deletions cut 5 bases from V and 7 bases from J, with 17 bases between. The CDR3 spans 14 residues.

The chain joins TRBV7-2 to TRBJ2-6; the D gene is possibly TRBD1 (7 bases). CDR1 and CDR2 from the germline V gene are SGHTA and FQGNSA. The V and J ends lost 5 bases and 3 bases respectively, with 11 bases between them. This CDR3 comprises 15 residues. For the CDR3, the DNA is TGTGCCAGCAGCGGAGGGGGCTATGGGGCCAACGTCCTGACTTTC. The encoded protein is CASSGGGYGANVLTF.

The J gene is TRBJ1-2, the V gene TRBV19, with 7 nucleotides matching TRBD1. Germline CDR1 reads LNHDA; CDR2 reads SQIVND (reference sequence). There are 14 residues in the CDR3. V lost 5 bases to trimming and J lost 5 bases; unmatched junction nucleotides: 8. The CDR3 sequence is CASSSRQGWYGYTF. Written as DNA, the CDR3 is TGTGCCAGTAGTTCGAGACAGGGTTGGTATGGCTACACCTTC. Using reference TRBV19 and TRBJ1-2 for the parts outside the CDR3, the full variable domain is DGGITQSPKYLFRKEGQNVTLSCEQNLNHDAMYWYRQDPGQGLRLIYYSQIVNDFQKGDIAEGYSVSREKKESFPLTVTSAQKNPTAFYLCASSSRQGWYGYTFGSGTRLTVV.

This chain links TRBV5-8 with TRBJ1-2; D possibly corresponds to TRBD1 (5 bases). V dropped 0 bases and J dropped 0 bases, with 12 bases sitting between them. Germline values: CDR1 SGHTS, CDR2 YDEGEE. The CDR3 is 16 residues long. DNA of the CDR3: TGTGCCAGCAGCTTGGAGGGGCGGCAAGCTAACTATGGCTACACCTTC. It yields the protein CASSLEGRQANYGYTF.

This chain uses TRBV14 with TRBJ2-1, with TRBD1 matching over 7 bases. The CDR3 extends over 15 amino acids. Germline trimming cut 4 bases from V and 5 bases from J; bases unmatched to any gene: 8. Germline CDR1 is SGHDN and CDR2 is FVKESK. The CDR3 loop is CASSRYPGTDNEQFF. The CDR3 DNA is TGTGCCAGCAGCCGCTACCCCGGGACAGACAATGAGCAGTTCTTC.

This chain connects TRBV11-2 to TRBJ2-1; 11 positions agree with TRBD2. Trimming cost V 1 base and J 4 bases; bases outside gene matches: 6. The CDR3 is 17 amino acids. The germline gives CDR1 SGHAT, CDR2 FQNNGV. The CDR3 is CASSLGSGRAGYNEQFF. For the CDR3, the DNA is TGTGCCAGCAGCTTAGGTAGCGGGAGGGCCGGGTACAATGAGCAGTTCTTC.

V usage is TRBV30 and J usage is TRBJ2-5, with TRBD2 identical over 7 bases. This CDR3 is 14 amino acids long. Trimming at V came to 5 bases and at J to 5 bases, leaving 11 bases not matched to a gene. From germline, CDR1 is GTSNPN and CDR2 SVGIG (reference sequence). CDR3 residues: CAWGSRRGRETQYF. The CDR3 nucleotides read TGTGCCTGGGGCTCACGGCGGGGGAGGGAGACCCAGTACTTC. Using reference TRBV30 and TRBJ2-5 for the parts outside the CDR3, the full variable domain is SQTIHQWPATLVQPVGSPLSLECTVEGTSNPNLYWYRQAAGRGLQLLFYSVGIGQISSEVPQNLSASRPQDRQFILSSKKLLLSDSGFYLCAWGSRRGRETQYFGPGTRLLVL.